The source of this T cell receptor (beta chain) is a study of STAT5B mutations in CD4+ large granular lymphocyte leukemia. This clone was counted between two and nine times. V was pared by 6 bases and J by 1 base, with 15 bases between. Germline CDR1 reads LNHNV; CDR2 reads YYDKDF (reference sequence). This CDR3 is built from 15 residues. Profiled with immunoSEQ multiplex PCR; TCRdb holds only in-frame clones, not every one. The table has roughly 34,000 clones, 76% seen once. This receptor was identified in a human donor in good health. The sequenced material came from CD4+ T cells from blood buffy coats. This chain joins TRBV15 and TRBJ1-1, with D possibly being TRBD1 (5 bases). Here the CDR3 DNA reads TGTGCCACCAGAGCTCGGGGGTCGTCGAACACTGAAGCTTTCTTT. This sequence encodes CATRARGSSNTEAFF.